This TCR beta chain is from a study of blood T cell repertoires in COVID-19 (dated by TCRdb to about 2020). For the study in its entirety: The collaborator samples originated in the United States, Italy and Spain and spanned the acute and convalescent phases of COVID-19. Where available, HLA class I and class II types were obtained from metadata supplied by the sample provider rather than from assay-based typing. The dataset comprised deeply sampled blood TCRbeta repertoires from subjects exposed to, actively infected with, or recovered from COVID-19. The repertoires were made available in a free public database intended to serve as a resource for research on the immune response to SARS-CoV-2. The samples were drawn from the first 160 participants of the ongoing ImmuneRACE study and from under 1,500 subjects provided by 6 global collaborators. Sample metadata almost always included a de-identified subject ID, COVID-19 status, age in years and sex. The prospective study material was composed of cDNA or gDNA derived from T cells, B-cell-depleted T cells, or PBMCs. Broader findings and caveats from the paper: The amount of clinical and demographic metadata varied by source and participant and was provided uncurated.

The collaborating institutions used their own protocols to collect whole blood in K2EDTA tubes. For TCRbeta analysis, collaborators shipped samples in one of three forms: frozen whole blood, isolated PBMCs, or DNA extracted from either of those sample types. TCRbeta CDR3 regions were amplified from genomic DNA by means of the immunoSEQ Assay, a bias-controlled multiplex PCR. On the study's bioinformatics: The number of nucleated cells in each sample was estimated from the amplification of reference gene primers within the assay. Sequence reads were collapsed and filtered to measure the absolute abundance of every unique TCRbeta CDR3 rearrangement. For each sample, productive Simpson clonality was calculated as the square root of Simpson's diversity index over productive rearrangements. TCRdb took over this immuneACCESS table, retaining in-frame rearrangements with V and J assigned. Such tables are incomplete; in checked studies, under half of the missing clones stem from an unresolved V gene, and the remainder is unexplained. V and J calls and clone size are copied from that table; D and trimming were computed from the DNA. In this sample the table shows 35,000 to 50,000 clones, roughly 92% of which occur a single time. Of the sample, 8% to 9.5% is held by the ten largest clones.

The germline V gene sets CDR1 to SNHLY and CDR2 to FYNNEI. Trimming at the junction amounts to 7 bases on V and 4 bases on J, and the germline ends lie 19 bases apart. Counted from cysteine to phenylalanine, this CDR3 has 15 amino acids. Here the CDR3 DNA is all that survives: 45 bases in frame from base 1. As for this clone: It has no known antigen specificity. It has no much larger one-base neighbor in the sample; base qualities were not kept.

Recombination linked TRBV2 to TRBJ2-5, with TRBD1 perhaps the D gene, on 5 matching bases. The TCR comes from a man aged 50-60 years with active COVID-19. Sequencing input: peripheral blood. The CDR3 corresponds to CASTQGRTIGETQYF. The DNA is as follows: TGTGCCAGCACCCAGGGTAGAACGATAGGAGAGACCCAGTACTTC. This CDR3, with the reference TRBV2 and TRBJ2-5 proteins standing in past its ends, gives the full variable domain EPEVTQTPSHQVTQMGQEVILRCVPISNHLYFYWYRQILGQKVEFLVSFYNNEISEKSEIFDDQFSVERPDGSNFTLKIRSTKLEDSAMYFCASTQGRTIGETQYFGPGTRLLVL.